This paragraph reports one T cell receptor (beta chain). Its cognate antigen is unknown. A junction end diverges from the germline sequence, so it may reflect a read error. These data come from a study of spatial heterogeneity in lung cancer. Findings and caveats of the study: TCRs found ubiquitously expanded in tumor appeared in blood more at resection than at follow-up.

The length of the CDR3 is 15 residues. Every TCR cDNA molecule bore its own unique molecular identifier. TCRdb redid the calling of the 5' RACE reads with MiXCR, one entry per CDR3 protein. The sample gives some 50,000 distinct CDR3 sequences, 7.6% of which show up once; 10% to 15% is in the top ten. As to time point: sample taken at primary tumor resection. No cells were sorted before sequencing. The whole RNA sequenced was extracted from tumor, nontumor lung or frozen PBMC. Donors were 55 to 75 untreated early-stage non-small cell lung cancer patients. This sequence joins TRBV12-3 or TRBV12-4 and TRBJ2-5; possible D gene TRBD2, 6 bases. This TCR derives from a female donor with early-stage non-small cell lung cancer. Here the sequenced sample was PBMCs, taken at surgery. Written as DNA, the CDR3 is TGTGCCAGCAGTCCACCGGGACTCCGACAAGAGACCCGGTACTTC. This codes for CASSPPGLRQETRYF.